This record looks at one T cell receptor (beta chain) sequence and its context. Its target is unknown. The germline CDR1 and CDR2 sequences are LGHNA and YSLEER. The CDR3 spans 14 residues. V was trimmed by 4 bases and J by 2 bases, leaving 12 bases between them. The sort gate was single viable CD3+CD4+CD8-CD45RO+ cells for memory CD4+ T cells. After thawing, CD4+ T cells were positively selected. The sample comes from a study of memory CD4+ T cells and cytomegalovirus serostatus. Study as a whole: Of the healthy Belgian adults, several were CMV seropositive and 20 to 25 seronegative.

Study-level points and caveats: Repertoires predicted CMV serostatus with median bootstrapped AUC of 0.95.

Here immunoSEQ multiplex PCR was the method, and the copy in TCRdb shows in-frame clones only, minus some. Of tens of thousands of clones listed, about four fifths were seen once; the top ten hold around 1.1%. Sequencing used memory CD4+ T cells from blood. This clonotype was obtained from an adult in good health and CMV-seronegative. The chain is built from TRBV4-3 and TRBJ2-7; D is uncertain. The CDR3 spells CASSPRPTTYEQYF. In DNA form, the CDR3 reads TGCGCCAGCAGCCCGCGACCAACCACCTACGAGCAGTACTTC.